Listed below are T cell receptor beta chains from one sample, sequenced in a study of cytomegalovirus exposure and HLA in healthy donors. TCRdb's table, derived via immunoSEQ multiplex PCR, lists solely in-frame clones and lacks some. This sample has about 360,000 clones; roughly 88% occur once, and the top ten carry 0.83%. Source material: PBMCs. These TCRs come from a woman aged 18-29 years in good health and CMV-seronegative. The CDR3 runs from the conserved cysteine through the conserved F or W. The D gene is left open where the match is weak. Rows give clone size only sometimes, using once, few, many, or a class for an expanded clone.

V gene,J gene,D gene,clone size,CDR3 protein,CDR3 DNA
TRBV6-4,TRBJ2-2,.,few,CASSDSSTGELFF,TGTGCCAGCAGTGACTCTAGCACCGGGGAGCTGTTTTTT
TRBV9,TRBJ2-7,.,.,CASSLRDSGSYEQYF,TGTGCCAGCAGCCTCCGGGATAGCGGAAGCTACGAGCAGTACTTC
TRBV7-3,TRBJ1-1,.,once,CASSQGGVGHTEAFF,TGTGCCAGCAGCCAAGGCGGGGTAGGACACACTGAAGCTTTCTTT
TRBV6-5,TRBJ2-1,.,.,CASSYLQSTIDNEQFF,TGTGCCAGCAGTTACTTACAGTCGACAATCGACAATGAGCAGTTCTTC
TRBV5-6,TRBJ2-1,.,.,CASSLFPGEVNEQFF,TGTGCCAGCAGCTTGTTTCCGGGAGAGGTCAATGAGCAGTTCTTC
TRBV5-4,TRBJ2-1,TRBD1,.,CASSLGDRGMYNEQFF,TGTGCCAGCAGCTTGGGGGACAGGGGGATGTACAATGAGCAGTTCTTC
TRBV4-1,TRBJ1-1,.,once,CASSQGGLITEAFF,TGCGCCAGCAGCCAGGGAGGGTTGATCACTGAAGCTTTCTTT
TRBV5-1,TRBJ2-7,.,medium-sized,CASSYPGQPSYEQYF,TGCGCCAGCAGCTATCCGGGACAACCATCCTACGAGCAGTACTTC
TRBV18,TRBJ2-7,TRBD1,.,CASSTTGTIDYEQYF,TGTGCCAGCTCCACGACAGGGACGATTGACTACGAGCAGTACTTC
TRBV4-1,TRBJ2-3,.,.,CASSQGRGSTDTQYF,TGCGCCAGCAGCCAAGGGCGCGGTAGCACAGATACGCAGTATTTT
TRBV5-4,TRBJ1-2,TRBD1,.,CASSRTGGFYGYTF,TGTGCCAGCAGCAGGACAGGGGGGTTCTATGGCTACACCTTC
TRBV29-1,TRBJ1-1,.,.,CSVALGEAEAFF,TGCAGCGTTGCTTTGGGGGAGGCTGAAGCTTTCTTT
TRBV9,TRBJ2-3,.,.,CASSVEGLGIGDTQYF,TGTGCCAGCAGCGTAGAGGGGTTGGGTATCGGGGATACGCAGTATTTT
TRBV9,TRBJ1-1,.,.,CASSPWGGPMNTEAFF,TGTGCCAGCAGCCCCTGGGGGGGACCTATGAACACTGAAGCTTTCTTT
TRBV7-9,TRBJ1-1,TRBD1,.,CASSHRQGQVTEAFF,TGTGCCAGCAGCCACCGACAGGGACAGGTAACTGAAGCTTTCTTT
TRBV7-9,TRBJ1-2,TRBD1,.,CASSLRQGFGYTF,TGTGCCAGCAGCTTAAGACAGGGGTTTGGCTACACCTTC
TRBV11-2,TRBJ2-3,.,once,CASSVPTGDTQYF,TGTGCCAGCAGCGTACCGACAGGAGATACGCAGTATTTT
TRBV7-9,TRBJ1-2,.,.,CASSFSGNYGYTF,TGTGCCAGCAGCTTCAGCGGGAACTATGGCTACACCTTC